This T cell receptor beta chain was obtained from a study of T-cell reconstitution after alpha-beta-depleted transplantation in children listed by TCRdb under 2016. Turning to the overall study: Using TCR repertoire profiling, the study quantitatively followed how T-cell immune reconstitution unfolded in children after TCRalphabeta/CD19-depleted allogeneic hematopoietic cell transplantation. What the authors observed across the whole study: The frequencies of hyperexpanded clones fell over the following months, and after one year, T-cell counts and TCRbeta diversity were mostly attributed to newly produced T cells. In some patients, the high TCRbeta diversity seen at day 60 was put down to recipient T cells and intrathymic progenitors that had survived conditioning. About two months after transplant, the apparently early recovery of alphabetaT-cell counts reportedly depended on just several hundred clones that had expanded rapidly and came from non-depleted graft cells.

Libraries came from PCR. Sequenced using an Illumina HiSeq 2500. To normalize quantification of the TCRbeta repertoire, the TCR libraries were built with molecular barcoding that relied on unique molecular identifiers. TCRdb reprocessing: public reads trimmed at Q25 with fastp, clones called with MiXCR, in-frame beta chains kept. For every CDR3 protein sequence, its rows merge into one entry that carries the most common genes and DNA. A total of more than 400,000 distinct CDR3 sequences appear in this sample, about 40% of them only once. 25% to 30% of the sample is held by the ten biggest clonotypes. The germline V gene yields LGHNA for CDR1 and YNFKEQ for CDR2. V and J lose 4 bases and 1 base, and a span of 13 bases separates them. Its CDR3 holds 16 amino acids, cysteine through phenylalanine. Here the CDR3 DNA is all that survives: 48 bases in frame from base 1. The meaning of the sample's treatment or condition label: allogeneic hematopoietic cell transplantation with graft depleted of TCRalphabeta T cells and CD19 B cells. The transplant recipients were children given TCRalphabeta/CD19-depleted allogeneic hematopoietic cell grafts.

Comments on this clonotype: Its recognized antigen is unknown. No much larger clone is present one base from it, and per-base qualities are unavailable.

The sequence was collected from a girl aged 2-15 years with aplastic anemia, due to receive a stem cell transplant. The sequence joins TRBV4-2 to TRBJ2-2, with TRBD2 perhaps the D gene, on 5 matching bases. Sample: PBMCs, taken before TCRalphabeta/CD19-depleted stem cell transplant. The DNA is TGTGCCAGCAGCCCCCTGGCGGGCAAGAACACCGGGGAGCTGTTTTTT. Its coded protein is CASSPLAGKNTGELFF.